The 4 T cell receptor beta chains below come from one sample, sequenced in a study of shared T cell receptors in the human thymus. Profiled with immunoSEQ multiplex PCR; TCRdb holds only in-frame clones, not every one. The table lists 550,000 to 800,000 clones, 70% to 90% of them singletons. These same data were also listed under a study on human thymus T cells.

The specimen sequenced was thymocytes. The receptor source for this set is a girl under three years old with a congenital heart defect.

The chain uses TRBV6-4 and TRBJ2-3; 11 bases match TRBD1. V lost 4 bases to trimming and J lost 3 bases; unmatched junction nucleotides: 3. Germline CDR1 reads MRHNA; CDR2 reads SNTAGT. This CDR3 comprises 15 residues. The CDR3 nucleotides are TGTGCCAGCAGTGGCGGACAGGGGGCGACAGATACGCAGTATTTT. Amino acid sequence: CASSGGQGATDTQYF.

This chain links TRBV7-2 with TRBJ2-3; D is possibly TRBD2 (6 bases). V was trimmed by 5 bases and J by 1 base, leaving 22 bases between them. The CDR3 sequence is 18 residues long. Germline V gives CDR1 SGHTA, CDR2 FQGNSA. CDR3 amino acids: CASSQKVASDCGTDTQYF. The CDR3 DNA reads TGTGCCAGCAGCCAAAAGGTGGCTAGCGACTGTGGCACAGATACGCAGTATTTT.

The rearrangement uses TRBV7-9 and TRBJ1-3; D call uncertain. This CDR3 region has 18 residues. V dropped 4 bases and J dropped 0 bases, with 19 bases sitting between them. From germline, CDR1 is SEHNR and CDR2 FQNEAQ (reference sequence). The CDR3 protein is CASSSIGPPLFSGNTIYF. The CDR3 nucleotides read TGTGCCAGCAGCTCAATTGGTCCCCCCCTATTCTCTGGAAACACCATATATTTT.

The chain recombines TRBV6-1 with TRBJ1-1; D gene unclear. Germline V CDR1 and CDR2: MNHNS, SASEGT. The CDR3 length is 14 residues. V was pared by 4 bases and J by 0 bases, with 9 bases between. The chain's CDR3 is CASSATPVNTEAFF. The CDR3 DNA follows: TGTGCCAGCAGTGCGACACCAGTGAACACTGAAGCTTTCTTT.